This TCR beta chain came from a study of T-cell memory formation after mild COVID-19. The overall study: Among the donors, TCR clusters were largely specific to each donor.

Trimming took 1 base from V and 0 from J, leaving 9 bases between them. Germline CDR1 and CDR2: LGHDT and YNNKEL (reference sequence). The CDR3 is made up of 15 amino acids. This clonotype has more than one count but fewer than ten. Its target is unknown. Study-wide points: The pre-infection memory compartment contained some responding clones, suggesting cross-reactive memory joined. Whereas later expanders leaned CD4+, clones contracting day 15 to 85 showed a balanced CD4/CD8 makeup. For contracting clones, CD4+ ones sat mainly in CM and EM, CD8+ in EMRA.

TCRdb itself ran the 5' RACE reads through MiXCR, one entry per CDR3 protein. The table includes fewer than 250,000 distinct CDR3 sequences, 15% to 20% detected once. This TCR was sampled from an adult woman who had mild COVID-19 (a few samples of this study predate the infection). Cell type and time point are not known. The chain is built from TRBV3-1 and TRBJ1-1, with TRBD1 as a possible D gene (6 bases). The sequenced sample was PBMCs or a T cell subset sorted from them (not recorded which). The CDR3 protein is CASSQAGHVNTEAFF. As DNA, the CDR3 is TGTGCCAGCAGCCAAGCGGGACATGTGAACACTGAAGCTTTCTTT. Full variable domain (outside the CDR3, taken from reference TRBV3-1 and TRBJ1-1): DTAVSQTPKYLVTQMGNDKSIKCEQNLGHDTMYWYKQDSKKFLKIMFSYNNKELIINETVPNRFSPKSPDKAHLNLHINSLELGDSAVYFCASSQAGHVNTEAFFGQGTRLTVV.